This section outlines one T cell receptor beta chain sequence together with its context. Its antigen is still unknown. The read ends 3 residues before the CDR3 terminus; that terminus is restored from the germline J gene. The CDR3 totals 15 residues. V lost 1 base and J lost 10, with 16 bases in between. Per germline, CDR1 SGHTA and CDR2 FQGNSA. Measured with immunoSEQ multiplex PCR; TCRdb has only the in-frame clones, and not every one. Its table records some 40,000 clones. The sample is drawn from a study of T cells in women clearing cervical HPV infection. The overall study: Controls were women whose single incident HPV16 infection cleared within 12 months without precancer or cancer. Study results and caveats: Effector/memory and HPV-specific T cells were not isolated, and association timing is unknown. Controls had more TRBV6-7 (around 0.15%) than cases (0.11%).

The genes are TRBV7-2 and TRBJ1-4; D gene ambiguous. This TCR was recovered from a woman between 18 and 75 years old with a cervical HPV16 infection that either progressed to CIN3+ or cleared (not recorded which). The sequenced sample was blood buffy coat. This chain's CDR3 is CASSLGLESGGKLFF. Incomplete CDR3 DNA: TGTGCCAGCAGCTTAGGGCTCGAGTCCGGCGGAAAA.